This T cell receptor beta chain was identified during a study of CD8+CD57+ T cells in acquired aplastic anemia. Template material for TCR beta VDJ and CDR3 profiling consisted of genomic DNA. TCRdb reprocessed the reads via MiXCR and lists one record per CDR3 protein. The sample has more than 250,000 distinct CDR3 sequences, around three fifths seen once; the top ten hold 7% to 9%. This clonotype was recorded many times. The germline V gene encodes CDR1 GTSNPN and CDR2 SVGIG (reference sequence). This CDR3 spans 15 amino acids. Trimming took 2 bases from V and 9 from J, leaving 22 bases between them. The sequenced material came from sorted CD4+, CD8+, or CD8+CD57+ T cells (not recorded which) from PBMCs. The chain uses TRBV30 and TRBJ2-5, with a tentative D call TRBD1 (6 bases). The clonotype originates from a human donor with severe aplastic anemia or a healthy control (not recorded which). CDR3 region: CAWSPARGSLGSQYF. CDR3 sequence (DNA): TGTGCCTGGAGTCCCGCGAGGGGGAGCCTCGGGTCCCAGTACTTC.